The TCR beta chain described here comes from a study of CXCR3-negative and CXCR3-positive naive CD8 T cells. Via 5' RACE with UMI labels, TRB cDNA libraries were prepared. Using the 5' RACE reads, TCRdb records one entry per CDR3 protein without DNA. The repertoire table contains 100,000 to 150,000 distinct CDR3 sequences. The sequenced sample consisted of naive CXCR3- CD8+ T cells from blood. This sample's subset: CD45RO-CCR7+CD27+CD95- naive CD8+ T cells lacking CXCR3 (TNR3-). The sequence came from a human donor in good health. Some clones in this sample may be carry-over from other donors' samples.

The chain's CDR3 is CASRPGTGSYEQYF. The V call is TRBV6-6, the J call TRBJ2-7; TCRdb indicates TRBD1, and absent DNA this call remains unverified. This CDR3 comprises 14 residues. The germline V gene encodes CDR1 MNHNY and CDR2 SVGAGI (reference sequence).